This T cell receptor (beta chain) was recorded in a study of blood T cell repertoires in COVID-19. Study overall: The study drew acute and convalescent COVID-19 samples from the United States, Italy and Spain. From T cells, B-cell-depleted T cells, or PBMCs came the material, which was cDNA or gDNA.

There are 13 residues in the CDR3. Germline V gene sequence: CDR1 SEHNR, CDR2 FQNEAQ (reference sequence). Trimming took off 5 bases at V and 4 bases at J, with 11 bases between the two ends. This clone came up a few times. In the original workflow: Amplification of reference gene primers was used by the study to estimate nucleated cell counts. The method was immunoSEQ multiplex PCR; TCRdb's version includes in-frame clones alone and lacks a portion of them. That table supplies the V and J calls and clone size; D and trimming were determined from the DNA. The table shows over 250,000 clones, with about 87% occurring only once.

Sequenced input: peripheral blood. V gene TRBV7-9 combines with J gene TRBJ1-2, with D perhaps TRBD1 (5 bases). The sequence derives from a middle-aged woman who had recovered from COVID-19. In DNA form, the CDR3 reads TGTGCCAGCAGCCCTGACAGTTTCTATGGCTACACCTTC. Translating it yields CASSPDSFYGYTF.